This record looks at one T cell receptor beta chain sequence and its context. Antigen specificity is unknown. The data were taken from a study of identical twins. Overall study results and limits: Possibly, invariant MAIT and iNKT cells partly confounded zero-insertion analyses. Where out-of-frame alpha sequences were twin-shared, they showed excess low generation probability.

Among all donors, each was a healthy Caucasian. TCRdb used MiXCR to reprocess the 5' RACE reads, holding one entry per CDR3 protein. The sample includes under 250,000 distinct CDR3 sequences, around 6.8% of them seen just once. These sequences were also reported in another study, on yellow fever vaccine responses in identical twins. From that paper: Twins reportedly had a vaccine T cell response that seemed partly convergent, partly personalized.

Specimen: memory (CD45RO+) T cells sorted from blood. This TCR was sampled from a woman between 18 and 29 years old in good health.

DNA of the CDR3: TGTGCCAGCAGTTTTAAACCCGGGTCGGGTGAGCAGTACTTC. Residues: CASSFKPGSGEQYF. The chain combines TRBV28 with TRBJ2-7; D remains ambiguous. The CDR3 has 14 amino acids. V was trimmed by 3 bases and J by 7 bases, leaving 16 bases between them. Germline V gives CDR1 MDHEN, CDR2 SYDVKM. Using reference TRBV28 and TRBJ2-7 for the parts outside the CDR3, the full variable domain is DVKVTQSSRYLVKRTGEKVFLECVQDMDHENMFWYRQDPGLGLRLIYFSYDVKMKEKGDIPEGYSVSREKKERFSLILESASTNQTSMYLCASSFKPGSGEQYFGPGTRLTVT.